What follows is one TCR beta chain and its context. This entry belongs to a study of blood T cell repertoires in COVID-19. Study summary: Collection of acute and convalescent COVID-19 samples took place in the United States, Italy and Spain.

With 4 bases removed from V and 1 base from J, the gap between germline ends came to 11 bases. The CDR3 runs 14 residues. Germline CDR1 is SGHRS and CDR2 is YFSETQ. This table comes from immunoSEQ multiplex PCR, and its TCRdb copy is limited to in-frame clones, with some not included. The data show hundreds of thousands of clones, 80% to 90% seen once. The rearrangement joins TRBV5-1 to TRBJ2-5; D is perhaps TRBD1 (5 bases). The sequence derives from a woman in her 40s with acute COVID-19. Material for sequencing was PBMCs or T cells enriched from blood (not recorded which). CDR3 coding DNA: TGCGCCAGCAGCATACAGGTGTCCCAAGAGACCCAGTACTTC. Residues: CASSIQVSQETQYF.